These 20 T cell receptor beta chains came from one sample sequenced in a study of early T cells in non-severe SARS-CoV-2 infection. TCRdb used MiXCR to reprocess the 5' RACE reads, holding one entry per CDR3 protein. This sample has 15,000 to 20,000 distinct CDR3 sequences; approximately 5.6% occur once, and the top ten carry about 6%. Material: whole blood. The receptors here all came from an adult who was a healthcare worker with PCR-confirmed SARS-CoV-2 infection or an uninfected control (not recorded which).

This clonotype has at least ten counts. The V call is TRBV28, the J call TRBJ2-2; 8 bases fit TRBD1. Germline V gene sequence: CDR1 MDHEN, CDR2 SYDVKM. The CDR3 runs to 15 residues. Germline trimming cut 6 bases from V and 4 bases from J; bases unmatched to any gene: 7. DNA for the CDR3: TGTGCCAGCAGCTGGGGCAGGGGGCGCACCGGGGAGCTGTTTTTT. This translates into CASSWGRGRTGELFF.

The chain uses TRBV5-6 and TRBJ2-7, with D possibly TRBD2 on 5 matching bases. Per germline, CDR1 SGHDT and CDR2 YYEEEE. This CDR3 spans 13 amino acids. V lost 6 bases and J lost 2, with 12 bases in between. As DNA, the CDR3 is TGTGCCAGCAAATGGACGGGAACCTACGAGCAGTACTTC. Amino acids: CASKWTGTYEQYF.

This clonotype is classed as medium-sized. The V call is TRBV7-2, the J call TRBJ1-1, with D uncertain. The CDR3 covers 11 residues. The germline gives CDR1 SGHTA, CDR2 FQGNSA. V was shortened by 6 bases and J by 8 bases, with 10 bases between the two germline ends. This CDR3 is CASSGRREAFF. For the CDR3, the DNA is TGTGCCAGCAGTGGTAGGAGGGAAGCTTTCTTT.

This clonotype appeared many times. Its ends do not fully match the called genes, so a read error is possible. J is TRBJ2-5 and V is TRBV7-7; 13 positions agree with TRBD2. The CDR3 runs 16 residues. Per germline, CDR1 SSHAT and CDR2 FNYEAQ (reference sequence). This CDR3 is CASSLGLAGVTETQYF. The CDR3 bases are TGTGCTAGCAGCTTAGGACTAGCGGGAGTTACGGAGACCCAGTACTTC. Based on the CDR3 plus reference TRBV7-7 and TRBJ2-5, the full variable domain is GAGVSQSPRYKVTKRGQDVTLRCDPISSHATLYWYQQALGQGPEFLTYFNYEAQPDKSGLPSDRFSAERPEGSISTLTIQRTEQRDSAMYRCASSLGLAGVTETQYFGPGTRLLVL.

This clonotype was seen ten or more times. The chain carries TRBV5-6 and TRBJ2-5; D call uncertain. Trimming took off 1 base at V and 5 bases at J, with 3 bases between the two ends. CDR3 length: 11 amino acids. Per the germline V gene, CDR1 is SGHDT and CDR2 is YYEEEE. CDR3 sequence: CASSLRETQYF. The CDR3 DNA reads TGTGCCAGCAGCTTGCGTGAGACCCAGTACTTC. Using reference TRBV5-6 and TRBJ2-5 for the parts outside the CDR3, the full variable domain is DAGVTQSPTHLIKTRGQQVTLRCSPKSGHDTVSWYQQALGQGPQFIFQYYEEEERQRGNFPDRFSGHQFPNYSSELNVNALLLGDSALYLCASSLRETQYFGPGTRLLVL.

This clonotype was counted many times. In DNA, the CDR3 is TGCAGTGCTAGAGAGAGGACAGACAGTTCACCCCTCCACTTT. It translates to CSARERTDSSPLHF. The genes are TRBV20-1 and TRBJ1-6; D perhaps matches TRBD1 (6 bases). V was trimmed by 0 bases and J by 9 bases, leaving 12 bases between them. CDR3 size: 14 residues. Germline V gene data show CDR1 as DFQATT and CDR2 as SNEGSKA (reference sequence).

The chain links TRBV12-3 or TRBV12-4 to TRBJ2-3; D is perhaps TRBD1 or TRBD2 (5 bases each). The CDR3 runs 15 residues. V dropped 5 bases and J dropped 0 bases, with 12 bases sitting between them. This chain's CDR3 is CASSAAGASTDTQYF. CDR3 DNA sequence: TGTGCCAGCAGTGCCGCCGGGGCGAGCACAGATACGCAGTATTTT.

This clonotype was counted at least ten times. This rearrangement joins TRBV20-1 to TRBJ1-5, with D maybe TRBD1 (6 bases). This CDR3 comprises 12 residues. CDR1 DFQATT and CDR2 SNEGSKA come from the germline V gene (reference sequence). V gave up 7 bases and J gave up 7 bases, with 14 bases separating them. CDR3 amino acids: CSVGGGKQPQHF. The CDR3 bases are TGCAGTGTCGGAGGGGGGAAGCAGCCCCAGCATTTT.

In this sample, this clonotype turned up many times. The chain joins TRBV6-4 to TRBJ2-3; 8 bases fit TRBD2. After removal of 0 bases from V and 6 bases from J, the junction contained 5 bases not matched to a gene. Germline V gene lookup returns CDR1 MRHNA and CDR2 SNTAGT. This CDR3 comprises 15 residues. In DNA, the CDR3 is TGTGCCAGCAGTGACTCTCCAGCGGGAGATGATACGCAGTATTTT. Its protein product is CASSDSPAGDDTQYF.

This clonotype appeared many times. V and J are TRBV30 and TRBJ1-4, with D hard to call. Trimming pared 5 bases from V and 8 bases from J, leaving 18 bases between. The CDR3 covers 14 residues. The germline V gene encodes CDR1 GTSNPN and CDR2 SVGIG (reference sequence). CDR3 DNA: TGTGCCTGGGCCCGATATGGGTTGGAAGAAAAACTGTTTTTT. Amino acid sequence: CAWARYGLEEKLFF. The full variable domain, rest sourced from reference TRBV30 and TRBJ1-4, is SQTIHQWPATLVQPVGSPLSLECTVEGTSNPNLYWYRQAAGRGLQLLFYSVGIGQISSEVPQNLSASRPQDRQFILSSKKLLLSDSGFYLCAWARYGLEEKLFFGSGTQLSVL.

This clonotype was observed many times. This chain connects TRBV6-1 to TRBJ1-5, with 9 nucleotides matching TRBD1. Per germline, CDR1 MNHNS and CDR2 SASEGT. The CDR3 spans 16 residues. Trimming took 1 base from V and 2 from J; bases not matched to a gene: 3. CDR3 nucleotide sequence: TGTGCCAGCAGTGAAGACTGGACAGGGGGCAATCAGCCCCAGCATTTT. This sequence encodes CASSEDWTGGNQPQHF.

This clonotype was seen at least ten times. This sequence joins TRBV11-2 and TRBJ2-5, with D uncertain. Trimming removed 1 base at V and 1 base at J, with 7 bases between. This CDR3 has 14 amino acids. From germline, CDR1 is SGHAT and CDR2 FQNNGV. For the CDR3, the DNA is TGTGCCAGCAGCTTAGTGGCAGCCCAAGAGACCCAGTACTTC. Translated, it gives CASSLVAAQETQYF.

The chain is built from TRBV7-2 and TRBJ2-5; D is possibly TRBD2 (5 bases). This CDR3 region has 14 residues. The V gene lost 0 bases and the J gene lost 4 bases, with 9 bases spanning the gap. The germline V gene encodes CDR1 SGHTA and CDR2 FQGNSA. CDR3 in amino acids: CASSLATIPETQYF. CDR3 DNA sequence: TGTGCCAGCAGCTTAGCGACTATTCCAGAGACCCAGTACTTC.

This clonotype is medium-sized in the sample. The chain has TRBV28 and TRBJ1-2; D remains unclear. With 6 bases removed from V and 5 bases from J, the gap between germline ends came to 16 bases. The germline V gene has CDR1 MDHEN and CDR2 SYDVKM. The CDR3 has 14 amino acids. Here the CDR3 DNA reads TGTGCCAGCAGCCCTCCAAGGGAGACTTATGGCTACACCTTC. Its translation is CASSPPRETYGYTF.

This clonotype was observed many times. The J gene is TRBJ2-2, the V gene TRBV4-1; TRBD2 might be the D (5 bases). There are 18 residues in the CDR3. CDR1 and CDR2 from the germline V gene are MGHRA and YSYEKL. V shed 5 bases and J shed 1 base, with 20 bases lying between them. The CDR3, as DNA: TGCGCCAGCAGCTCCCGGACTTCGGAGAACTGGAACACCGGGGAGCTGTTTTTT. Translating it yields CASSSRTSENWNTGELFF.

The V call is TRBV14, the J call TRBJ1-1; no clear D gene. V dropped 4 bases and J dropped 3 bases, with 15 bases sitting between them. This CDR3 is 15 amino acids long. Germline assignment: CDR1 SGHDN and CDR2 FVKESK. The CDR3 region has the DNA TGTGCCAGCAGCCCTCTTCCTAGGAGATACACTGAAGCTTTCTTT. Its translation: CASSPLPRRYTEAFF.

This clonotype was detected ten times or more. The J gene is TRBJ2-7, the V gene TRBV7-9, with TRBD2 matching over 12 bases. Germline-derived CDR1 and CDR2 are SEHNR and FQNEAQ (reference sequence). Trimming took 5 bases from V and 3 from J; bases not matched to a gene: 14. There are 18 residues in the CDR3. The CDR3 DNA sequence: TGTGCCAGCAGCCAGACTAGCGGGAGTCTGCAAGCCGACTACGAGCAGTACTTC. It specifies CASSQTSGSLQADYEQYF.

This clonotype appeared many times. The CDR3 loop reads CASSLSGVSDYGYTF. CDR3 DNA: TGTGCCAGCAGCTTGTCAGGGGTTTCCGACTATGGCTACACCTTC. V gene TRBV5-6 combines with J gene TRBJ1-2; weak D call: TRBD1 (6 bases). The CDR3 covers 15 residues. Germline V gives CDR1 SGHDT, CDR2 YYEEEE. V was clipped by 1 base and J by 3 bases, with 13 bases between them.

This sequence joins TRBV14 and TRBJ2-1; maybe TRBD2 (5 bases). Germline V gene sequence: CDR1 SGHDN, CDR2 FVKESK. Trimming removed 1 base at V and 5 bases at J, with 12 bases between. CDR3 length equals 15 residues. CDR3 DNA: TGTGCCAGCAGCCAAGTGGGGAGATCAAACAATGAGCAGTTCTTC. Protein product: CASSQVGRSNNEQFF.

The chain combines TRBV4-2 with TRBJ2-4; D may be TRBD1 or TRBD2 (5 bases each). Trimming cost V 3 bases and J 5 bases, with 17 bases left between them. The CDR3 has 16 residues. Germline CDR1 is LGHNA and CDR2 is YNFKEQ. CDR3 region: CASSQSKQDGENIQYF. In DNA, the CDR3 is TGTGCCAGCAGCCAGTCAAAACAGGACGGGGAAAACATTCAGTACTTC.